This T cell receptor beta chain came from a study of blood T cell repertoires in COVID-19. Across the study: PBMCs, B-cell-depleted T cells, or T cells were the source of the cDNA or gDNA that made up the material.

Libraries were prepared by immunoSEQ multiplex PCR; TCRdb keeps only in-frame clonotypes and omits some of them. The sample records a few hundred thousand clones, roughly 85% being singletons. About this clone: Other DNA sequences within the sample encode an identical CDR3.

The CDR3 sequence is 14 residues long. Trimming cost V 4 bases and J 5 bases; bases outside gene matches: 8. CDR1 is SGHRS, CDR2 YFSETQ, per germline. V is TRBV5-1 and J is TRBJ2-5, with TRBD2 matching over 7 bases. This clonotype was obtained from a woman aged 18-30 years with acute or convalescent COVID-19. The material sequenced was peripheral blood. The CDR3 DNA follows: TGCGCCAGCAGCCCTCGGGGAGGGGACGAGACCCAGTACTTC. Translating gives CASSPRGGDETQYF. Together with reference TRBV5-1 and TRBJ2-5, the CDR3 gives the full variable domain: KAGVTQTPRYLIKTRGQQVTLSCSPISGHRSVSWYQQTPGQGLQFLFEYFSETQRNKGNFPGRFSGRQFSNSRSEMNVSTLELGDSALYLCASSPRGGDETQYFGPGTRLLVL.